Each of the 4 T cell receptor beta chains below was sequenced from the same sample in a study of cytomegalovirus exposure and HLA in healthy donors. The PCR employed 60 Vbeta primers together with 13 Jbeta primers. Clones were read by immunoSEQ multiplex PCR, and TCRdb kept only the in-frame ones, dropping some. The sample shows about 160,000 clones, around 83% of them seen only once. The sequenced sample was PBMCs. All receptors derive from a male donor in good health and CMV-seropositive.

The CDR3 here is CASSLGGQANTEAFF. The CDR3 region has the DNA TGTGCCAGCAGTTTGGGGGGACAGGCGAACACTGAAGCTTTCTTT. This sequence joins TRBV27 and TRBJ1-1; TRBD1 aligns across 8 bases. With V trimmed by 3 bases and J by 1 base, 4 bases remained unmatched. Germline V lookup: CDR1 MNHEY, CDR2 SMNVEV (reference sequence). This CDR3 spans 15 amino acids.

The genes are TRBV18 and TRBJ1-2, with TRBD1 identical over 7 bases. The V segment lost 3 bases and the J segment 8 bases; nucleotides outside the gene matches: 6. CDR1 and CDR2 from the germline V gene are KGHSH and LQKENI. The CDR3 runs 13 residues. CDR3 coding DNA: TGTGCCAGCTCACCTGGACAGGAGACCGGCTACACCTTC. Translation: CASSPGQETGYTF. The full variable domain, rest sourced from reference TRBV18 and TRBJ1-2, is NAGVMQNPRHLVRRRGQEARLRCSPMKGHSHVYWYRQLPEEGLKFMVYLQKENIIDESGMPKERFSAEFPKEGPSILRIQQVVRGDSAAYFCASSPGQETGYTFGSGTRLTVV.

The V call is TRBV27, the J call TRBJ2-7, with D maybe TRBD1 (6 bases). Germline V gene sequence: CDR1 MNHEY, CDR2 SMNVEV (reference sequence). This CDR3 has 14 amino acids. V lost 8 bases and J 2 bases, leaving 16 bases between the germline ends. The DNA of the CDR3 is TGTGCCAGCCGCAGGGGAGACGGAACCTACGAGCAGTACTTC. Its protein product is CASRRGDGTYEQYF.

The rearrangement joins TRBV28 to TRBJ2-3, with 7 positions matching TRBD1. This CDR3 is 15 amino acids long. Germline V CDR1 and CDR2: MDHEN, SYDVKM. V lost 8 bases, J lost 4 bases, and 12 bases stayed unmatched. CDR3 sequence reads: CASRNDRESPDTQYF. CDR3 DNA sequence: TGTGCCAGCCGAAACGACAGGGAATCCCCAGATACGCAGTATTTT.